This TCR beta chain was identified in a study of neurological immune-mediated disorders (dated by TCRdb to the late 2010s). Notes on the research overall: Among the approximately 34 multiple sclerosis patients, approximately 30 had relapsing-remitting MS and 3 had secondary progressive MS. The study compared peripheral blood TCR-beta repertoires of HTLV-I-associated myelopathy (HAM/TSP) patients, multiple sclerosis patients and healthy controls using UMI-based sequencing. The approximately 110 TCR-beta libraries included longitudinal samples, technical triplicates and paired sorted CD4+ and CD8+ T-cell subsets alongside PBMC samples. The cohort was made up of 60 to 75 subjects, consisting of about 15 HAM/TSP patients, about 35 multiple sclerosis patients and approximately 20 healthy controls. Study-wide findings and limitations: The MS cluster showed no association with clinical or MRI features, and the authors stated that larger cohorts are needed. In a phylogenetic analysis, the repertoires of 18 out of 34 MS patients fell into a single cluster of related CDR3 sequences, pointing to a possible signature at the repertoire level. No identical CDR3 amino acid sequences were shared among expanded clones across subjects, suggesting private TCR-beta repertoires in all groups. TCR clonal expansion was highest in HAM/TSP patients and lowest in MS patients, with MS patients falling below even healthy controls.

cDNA synthesis used template-switch 5'RACE with a primer carrying a 10-nucleotide random unique molecular identifier tagging each TCR transcript. Every sequencing run yielded over 160 million TCR-beta sequences covering 15-18 subjects. Total RNA was extracted with the RNeasy kit. Using the KAPA Real-time Library Amplification kit, TCR-beta VDJ regions were amplified with primers for the TCR constant region and the 5'RACE anchor. Sample indexes and Illumina adaptors were added in a first PCR, and a second PCR then increased library yield. After purification with Ampure beads, the TCR product of roughly 650 bp was size-selected on a 2% E-gel SizeSelection system. Before pooling, library quality was assessed on a Bioanalyzer, concentration was determined with Qubit, and library quantification was performed with the Kapa Library Quantification kit. An Illumina HiSeq 2500 was used to sequence the libraries paired-end at 2 x 150 bp. To increase sequence diversity, roughly 24-30% phiX was spiked into each library pool. As for the authors' bioinformatics: Quality-filtered reads were processed with the UMI-based MiGEC pipeline, and over 85% of raw TCR sequences were removed by the MiGEC pipeline during error correction. IMGT germline references were used for alignment of VDJ genes, and clonotypes were defined by a unique CDR3 amino acid sequence together with V-J genes. Clonal expansion, Shannon diversity and CDR3 relatedness (CalcPairwiseDistances, ClusterSamples) were evaluated with VDJtools, and phylogenetic trees were built with CLCbio workbench. Using coefficient-of-variation modelling across technical triplicates, the study counted a clone as expanded if it had at least 8 unique UMIs. TCRdb reworked the public reads: Q25 trimming with fastp, MiXCR clone assembly, productive beta chains retained. For every CDR3 protein sequence, its rows merge into one entry that carries the most common genes and DNA. TCRdb's processing, not the authors', yielded these V and J calls. Recorded for this sample are about 40,000 distinct CDR3 sequences; 2% to 2.5% of them occurred a single time. The ten largest clones represent 2.4% of the sample.

The junction carries 16 bases between V and J, which are trimmed by 7 bases and 4 bases respectively. CDR1 and CDR2, per the germline V gene (reference sequence), are SEHNR and FQNEAQ. The CDR3 numbers 14 residues from cysteine through phenylalanine. Just the 42-base CDR3 DNA is kept, in frame starting at base 1. Libraries from unsorted PBMCs were made from 2 million PBMCs kept in RNAlater at -80 degrees C until RNA extraction. The multiple sclerosis patients were enrolled in a US clinical protocol that used magnetic resonance imaging to evaluate disease progression. PBMCs were separated from peripheral blood using Ficoll-Hypaque density gradient centrifugation and then cryopreserved in liquid nitrogen. This clonotype was detected ten times or more. Which antigen it targets is not known. Qualities for individual bases were not recorded, and no much larger clone is one base off.

The receptor's source is a man in his fifties with multiple sclerosis. In this chain, TRBV7-9 is recombined with TRBJ1-2; 6 matching bases give a weak D call of TRBD1. Sequenced material: PBMCs. The CDR3 is CASTLGGVSYGYTF. The sequenced DNA: TGTGCCAGCACCCTAGGGGGGGTGAGCTATGGCTACACCTTC. Full variable domain (CDR3 extended with the reference TRBV7-9 and TRBJ1-2 proteins): DTGVSQNPRHKITKRGQNVTFRCDPISEHNRLYWYRQTLGQGPEFLTYFQNEAQLEKSRLLSDRFSAERPKGSFSTLEIQRTEQGDSAMYLCASTLGGVSYGYTFGSGTRLTVV.